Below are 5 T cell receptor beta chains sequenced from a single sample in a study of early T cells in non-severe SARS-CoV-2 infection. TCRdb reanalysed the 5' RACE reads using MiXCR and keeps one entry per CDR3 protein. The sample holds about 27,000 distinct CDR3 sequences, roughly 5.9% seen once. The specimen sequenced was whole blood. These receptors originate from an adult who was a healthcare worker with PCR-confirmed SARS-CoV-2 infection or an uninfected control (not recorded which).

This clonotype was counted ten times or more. The CDR3 loop reads CASSRSGTASGNTIYF. CDR3 sequence (DNA): TGTGCCAGCAGCCGCTCCGGGACAGCCTCTGGAAACACCATATATTTT. The chain carries TRBV12-3 or TRBV12-4 and TRBJ1-3, with 7 bases identical to TRBD1. CDR3 length: 16 residues. V shed 6 bases and J 0 bases; nucleotides not matched to a gene: 8.

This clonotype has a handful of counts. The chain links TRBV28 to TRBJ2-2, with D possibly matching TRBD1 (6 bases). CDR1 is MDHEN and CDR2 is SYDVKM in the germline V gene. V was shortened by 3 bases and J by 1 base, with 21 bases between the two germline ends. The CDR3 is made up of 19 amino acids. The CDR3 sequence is CASSFLLRKGEKNTGELFF. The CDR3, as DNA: TGTGCCAGCAGTTTTTTACTGAGAAAGGGGGAGAAGAACACCGGGGAGCTGTTTTTT.

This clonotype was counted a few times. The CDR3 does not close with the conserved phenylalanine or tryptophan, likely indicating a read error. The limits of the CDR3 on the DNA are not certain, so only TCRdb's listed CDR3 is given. This CDR3 is CASSLKGED. The chain carries TRBV5-6 and TRBJ1-1; whether TRBD1, the table's D call, matches the DNA was not checked. CDR1 and CDR2 (germline): SGHDT, YYEEEE. Inclusive of both ends, the CDR3 amounts to 9 amino acids.

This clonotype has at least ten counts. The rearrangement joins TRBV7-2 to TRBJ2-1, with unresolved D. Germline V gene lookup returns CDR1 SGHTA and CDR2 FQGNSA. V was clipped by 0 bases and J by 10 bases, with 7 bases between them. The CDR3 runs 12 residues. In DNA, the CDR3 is TGTGCCAGCAGCTTAGCGCTAAGAGAGCAGTTCTTC. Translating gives CASSLALREQFF.

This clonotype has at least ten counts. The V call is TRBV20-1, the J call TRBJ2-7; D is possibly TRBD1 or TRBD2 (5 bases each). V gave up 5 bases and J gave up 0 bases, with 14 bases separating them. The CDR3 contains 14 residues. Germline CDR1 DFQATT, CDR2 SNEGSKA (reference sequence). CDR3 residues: CSASARGSSYEQYF. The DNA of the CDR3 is TGCAGTGCTTCGGCCCGGGGCTCCTCCTACGAGCAGTACTTC.